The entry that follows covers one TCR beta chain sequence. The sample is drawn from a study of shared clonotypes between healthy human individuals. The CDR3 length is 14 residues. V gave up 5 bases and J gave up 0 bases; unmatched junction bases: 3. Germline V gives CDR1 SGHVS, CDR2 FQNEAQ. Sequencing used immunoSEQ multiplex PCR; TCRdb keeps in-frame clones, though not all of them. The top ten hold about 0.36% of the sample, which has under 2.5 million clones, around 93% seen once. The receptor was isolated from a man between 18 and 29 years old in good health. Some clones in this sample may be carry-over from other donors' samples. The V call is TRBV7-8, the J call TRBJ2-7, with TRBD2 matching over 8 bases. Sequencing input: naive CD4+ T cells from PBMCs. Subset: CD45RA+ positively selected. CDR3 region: CASSEREYSYEQYF. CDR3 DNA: TGTGCCAGCAGCGAGCGGGAGTACTCCTACGAGCAGTACTTC. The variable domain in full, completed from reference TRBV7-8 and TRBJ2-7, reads GAGVSQSPRYKVAKRGQDVALRCDPISGHVSLFWYQQALGQGPEFLTYFQNEAQLDKSGLPSDRFFAERPEGSVSTLKIQRTQQEDSAVYLCASSEREYSYEQYFGPGTRLTVT.